Below, 8 T cell receptor beta chains from the same sample are listed, as sequenced in a study of blood T cells in healthy people across ages. Next came a second PCR, run for about 6 to 11 cycles, which used a sample-barcoded 5' primer along with a J-beta primer mix. TCRdb itself ran the 5' RACE reads through MiXCR, one entry per CDR3 protein. The data contain around 1,800,000 distinct CDR3 sequences, 30% to 40% of them singletons. The sequenced sample consisted of blood. The receptors were sampled from a human donor in good health.

There are a few counts of this clonotype. CDR3 sequence (DNA): TGTGCCAGCAATAGAAGAGGGCTGAGTAATGAAAAACTGTTTTTT. Its translation: CASNRRGLSNEKLFF. The chain joins TRBV12-3 or TRBV12-4 to TRBJ1-4, with D unclear. This CDR3 contains 15 residues. With 7 bases removed from V and 4 bases from J, the gap between germline ends came to 16 bases.

This rearrangement joins TRBV6-5 to TRBJ2-4, with 11 bases identical to TRBD1. The CDR3 contains 13 residues. CDR1 and CDR2 (germline): MNHEY, SVGAGI. After removal of 5 bases from V and 13 bases from J, the junction contained 7 bases not matched to a gene. CDR3 protein: CASSHRDRGFQYF. The CDR3 DNA reads TGTGCCAGCAGTCACCGGGACAGGGGGTTCCAGTACTTC.

This chain links TRBV7-3 with TRBJ1-1, with 7 bases lining up with TRBD1. The trim removed 1 base at V and 4 bases at J, leaving 6 bases unmatched. The CDR3 runs 15 residues. Germline V gives CDR1 SGHTA, CDR2 FQGTGA. CDR3 loop: CASSLSSGGGTEAFF. CDR3 bases: TGTGCCAGCAGCTTAAGCTCAGGGGGTGGCACTGAAGCTTTCTTT.

This clonotype has only a few counts. The chain links TRBV5-5 to TRBJ2-5; D is uncertain. The V gene lost 6 bases and the J gene lost 1 base, with 13 bases spanning the gap. Germline V gene data show CDR1 as SGHKS and CDR2 as YYEKEE (reference sequence). This CDR3 region has 14 residues. The CDR3 nucleotides are TGTGCCAGCACCCAGAGCCGTTTCCAAGAGACCCAGTACTTC. It is translated as CASTQSRFQETQYF.

This clonotype was picked up a small number of times. The V and J genes are TRBV20-1 and TRBJ2-1; D assignment may be TRBD1 or TRBD2 (5 bases each). The ends were cut back, 2 bases at V and 4 bases at J, with 12 bases in the middle. The CDR3 length is 14 residues. Germline V CDR1 and CDR2: DFQATT, SNEGSKA (reference sequence). DNA of the CDR3: TGCAGTGCTAGATTCGGGGCTTGGTACAATGAGCAGTTCTTC. This translates into CSARFGAWYNEQFF.

V is TRBV12-3 or TRBV12-4 and J is TRBJ2-7; 9 bases are a match to TRBD1. The ends lost 6 bases at V and 2 bases at J; junction bases unmatched: 14. This CDR3 comprises 17 residues. The CDR3 DNA is TGTGCCAGCAGACCAAAATCCGGGACAGGGAAGACCTACGAGCAGTACTTC. Protein sequence: CASRPKSGTGKTYEQYF.

This clonotype has a handful of counts. This chain uses TRBV7-2 with TRBJ2-7, with 7 bases aligning to TRBD2. This CDR3 is built from 14 residues. Germline CDR1 and CDR2: SGHTA and FQGNSA. Trimming took 5 bases from V and 10 from J; bases not matched to a gene: 14. CDR3 sequence (DNA): TGTGCCAGCAGCCCCCCACCTGGGAGGGGCACCCAGTACTTC. Translating it yields CASSPPPGRGTQYF.

This clonotype is a singleton in its sample. An end of the junction does not agree with germline; a read error may underlie this. The V and J genes are TRBV30 and TRBJ1-1; tentative D call: TRBD1 (5 bases). CDR3 length: 13 residues. Germline V gene sequence: CDR1 GTSNPN, CDR2 SVGIG (reference sequence). CDR3 sequence (DNA): TGTGCCCGGAGTTTGTCAGGGACCACTGAAGCTTTCTTT. As protein: CARSLSGTTEAFF.